This TCR beta chain was observed in a study of T cells after posttransplantation cyclophosphamide. Regarding this clone: Its antigen is as yet unknown.

Study-wide results and caveats: Recipient CMV seropositivity and CMV reactivation strongly tracked TRB clonality. Skin or GI-infiltrating T cells shared few TRB sequences with blood.

Cyclophosphamide on days +3 and +4 followed busulfan-fludarabine conditioning and a marrow graft. The protocol was immunoSEQ multiplex PCR, while the TCRdb copy is restricted to in-frame clones and leaves out a portion. The sample yields 42,000 or so clones, about 92% seen once. CDR1 and CDR2 (germline): SNHLY, FYNNEI. Trimming left V 3 bases short and J 3 bases short, with 9 bases between. The length of the CDR3 is 14 residues. The source material was PBMCs, sampled around 67 days after allogeneic stem cell transplant with posttransplant cyclophosphamide. The origin of this receptor is a male patient aged 60-70 years who received an allogeneic stem cell transplant from a related donor and was CMV-positive. Some T cells here may be from the graft donor. The V call is TRBV2, the J call TRBJ1-5; D is unclear. The CDR3 here is CASSERSNNQPQHF. CDR3 coding DNA: TGTGCCAGCAGTGAGAGGTCGAACAATCAGCCCCAGCATTTT.